A selection of T cell receptor beta chains follows, all from one sample in a study of graft-versus-host responses after intestinal transplantation. What these receptors recognize is not known. Generated by immunoSEQ multiplex PCR, the TCRdb table keeps only in-frame clones and is missing some. The data show 84,000 or so clones, around 87% seen once. The specimen comprised unstimulated CD8+ T cells sorted from spleen or lymph node cells, sampled before transplant. These receptors were obtained from a human donor who was the organ donor for an intestinal transplant. Both conserved end residues are part of each CDR3. A D gene is named only where the DNA matches it firmly. A row's size may be missing; if present it is once, few, many or a size class.

j_call v_call clone_size d_call cdr3_aa cdr3_nt
TRBJ1-5 TRBV28 - - CASSLVQQYNQPQHF TGTGCCAGCAGTTTAGTCCAGCAATACAATCAGCCCCAGCATTTT
TRBJ2-7 TRBV27 - - CASSPLGPGVYEQYF TGTGCCAGCAGTCCTCTAGGCCCGGGAGTGTACGAGCAGTACTTC
TRBJ2-7 TRBV27 - - CASSLRGANYYEQYF TGTGCCAGCAGTTTACGGGGGGCGAATTACTACGAGCAGTACTTC
TRBJ1-5 TRBV7-8 - - CASSSFGDIGNQPQHF TGTGCCAGCAGCTCCTTTGGGGACATAGGGAATCAGCCCCAGCATTTT
TRBJ2-5 TRBV4-1 few TRBD2 CASSRNSGGAETQYF TGCGCCAGCAGCCGGAATAGCGGGGGGGCAGAGACCCAGTACTTC
TRBJ2-7 TRBV6-1 - - CASSEGLGLETYEQYF TGTGCCAGCAGTGAAGGTTTGGGGTTAGAGACCTACGAGCAGTACTTC
TRBJ2-5 TRBV27 - TRBD1 CASSPHRGRGETQYF TGTGCCAGCAGTCCACACAGGGGGAGAGGGGAGACCCAGTACTTC
TRBJ2-4 TRBV13 - - CASSLKTPKNIQYF TGTGCCAGCAGCTTAAAGACACCCAAAAACATTCAGTACTTC
TRBJ1-1 TRBV5-1 - - CASSLEGPGWTEAFF TGCGCCAGCAGCTTGGAAGGCCCAGGGTGGACTGAAGCTTTCTTT
TRBJ2-7 TRBV5-1 - TRBD1 CASSLVQGYEQYF TGCGCCAGCAGCTTGGTACAGGGGTACGAGCAGTACTTC
TRBJ1-2 TRBV2 - - CASSTGNSHYGYTF TGTGCCAGCAGTACAGGGAACTCCCACTATGGCTACACCTTC
TRBJ1-5 TRBV4-1 few - CASSQVQGQPQHF TGCGCCAGCAGCCAAGTACAGGGACAGCCCCAGCATTTT
TRBJ1-4 TRBV5-1 - - CAIRAEKLFF TGCGCCATCCGGGCTGAAAAACTGTTTTTT
TRBJ1-1 TRBV7-9 - - CASSLGGGEAFF TGTGCCAGCAGCTTAGGAGGGGGGGAAGCTTTCTTT
TRBJ1-1 TRBV4-2 - TRBD1 CASSLPGQGGGTEAFF TGTGCCAGCAGCCTTCCGGGACAGGGGGGAGGCACTGAAGCTTTCTTT
TRBJ1-1 TRBV10-2 - TRBD1 CASRGTGGNTEAFF TGCGCCAGCAGGGGGACAGGGGGGAACACTGAAGCTTTCTTT
TRBJ2-7 TRBV4-2 - - CASSPLINMGPLAEQYF TGTGCCAGCAGCCCCCTAATCAATATGGGACCATTAGCCGAGCAGTACTTC
TRBJ2-3 TRBV7-3 - TRBD2 CASSATSGGTDTQYF TGTGCCAGCAGCGCAACTAGCGGGGGCACAGATACGCAGTATTTT
TRBJ2-7 TRBV5-1 - - CASSSLNSSYEQYF TGCGCCAGCAGTAGCTTAAATTCCTCCTACGAGCAGTACTTC
TRBJ1-4 TRBV27 - - CASSPRGLNEKLFF TGTGCCAGCAGTCCCAGGGGTTTAAATGAAAAACTGTTTTTT
TRBJ2-4 TRBV5-8 - - CASSFLQGGNIQYF TGTGCCAGCAGCTTTCTCCAGGGAGGAAACATTCAGTACTTC
TRBJ1-2 TRBV9 - - CASSPVGEPNYGYTF TGTGCCAGCAGCCCTGTTGGGGAGCCAAACTATGGCTACACCTTC
TRBJ2-2 TRBV9 - TRBD2 CASSALAGGPTGELFF TGTGCCAGCAGCGCACTAGCGGGGGGGCCCACCGGGGAGCTGTTTTTT
TRBJ2-7 TRBV6-4 - - CASSKEGGYEQYF TGTGCCAGCAGTAAGGAGGGGGGCTACGAGCAGTACTTC
TRBJ1-4 TRBV9 - TRBD1 CASSPGTGGEKLFF TGTGCCAGCAGCCCCGGGACAGGGGGGGAAAAACTGTTTTTT
TRBJ2-3 TRBV11-2 - - CASSLDSGYTDTQYF TGTGCCAGCAGCTTAGATTCCGGATACACAGATACGCAGTATTTT
TRBJ1-2 TRBV27 - - CASSLSGADYGYTF TGTGCCAGCAGTTTATCCGGAGCGGACTATGGCTACACCTTC
TRBJ1-4 TRBV5-1 - - CASSLENLGATNEKLFF TGCGCCAGCAGCTTGGAGAATTTGGGTGCAACTAATGAAAAACTGTTTTTT
TRBJ2-5 TRBV7-8 - TRBD1 CASTLRDRVSRETQYF TGTGCCAGCACCCTCCGGGACAGGGTTTCCCGGGAGACCCAGTACTTC
TRBJ1-2 TRBV28 - - CASSLGTVTGYYGYTF TGTGCCAGCAGTTTGGGAACTGTTACAGGGTACTATGGCTACACCTTC
TRBJ2-7 TRBV4-2 - - CASSQAGLVSYEQYF TGTGCCAGCAGCCAGGCCGGGCTAGTATCCTACGAGCAGTACTTC